Below, 2 T cell receptor beta chains from the same sample are listed, as sequenced in a study of spatial heterogeneity in lung cancer. TCRdb reanalysed the 5' RACE reads using MiXCR and keeps one entry per CDR3 protein. Counted here are about 13,000 distinct CDR3 sequences, under 5% occurring once; the ten biggest clones make up under 55%. Time point described: sample taken at primary tumor resection. Unsorted whole RNA samples from tumor, nontumor lung or frozen PBMC were sequenced. The sequencing used PBMCs, collected at surgery. These receptors were taken from a male donor with early-stage non-small cell lung cancer.

In this sample, this clonotype turned up many times. This beta chain appears as a stray read in a library generated for alpha chains; its size is not informative. The V call is TRBV7-6, the J call TRBJ2-1, with TRBD2 as a possible D gene (5 bases). The CDR3 is made up of 16 amino acids. The V gene's germline CDR1 is SGHVS and CDR2 FNYEAQ. Trimming pared 5 bases from V and 4 bases from J, leaving 18 bases between. CDR3 DNA: TGTGCCAGCAGCCCCCTCCCCAGCGGAGCTTACAATGAGCAGTTCTTC. Translating it yields CASSPLPSGAYNEQFF.

The table lists this clonotype with many counts. This beta chain came through as a stray read in a library set up for alpha chains, and its size says little. This rearrangement joins TRBV5-6 to TRBJ2-2; D unclear. CDR3 size: 12 residues. The V end was cut by 4 bases, the J end by 6 bases, with 7 bases between. Germline V gives CDR1 SGHDT, CDR2 YYEEEE. The CDR3 sequence: CASSRWAGELFF. CDR3 DNA: TGTGCCAGCAGCCGCTGGGCCGGGGAGCTGTTTTTT.